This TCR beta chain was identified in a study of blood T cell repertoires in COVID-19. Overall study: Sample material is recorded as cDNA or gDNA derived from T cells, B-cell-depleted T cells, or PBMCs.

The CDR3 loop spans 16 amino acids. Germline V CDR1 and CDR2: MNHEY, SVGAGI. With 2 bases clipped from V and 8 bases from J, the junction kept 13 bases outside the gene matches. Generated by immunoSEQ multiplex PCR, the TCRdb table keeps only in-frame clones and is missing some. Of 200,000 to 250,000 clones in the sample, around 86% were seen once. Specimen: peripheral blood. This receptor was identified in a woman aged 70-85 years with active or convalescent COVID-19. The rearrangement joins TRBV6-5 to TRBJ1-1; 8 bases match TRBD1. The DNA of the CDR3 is TGTGCCAGCAGTTACAGGTCGCCGGGACAGGAGGGGGAAGCTTTCTTT. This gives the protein CASSYRSPGQEGEAFF.